This T cell receptor beta chain emerged from a study of CD8 T cells in Susac syndrome. Study-wide findings and caveats: The TCR sequencing and HLA analysis in the study involved a relatively small number of individuals, as the study acknowledged.

When the RNA was reverse transcribed, random hexamers were used with an input of roughly 0.45 to 1 ug. It was immunoSEQ multiplex PCR that amplified TCR beta CDR3 across 54 Vbeta and 13 Jbeta. TCRdb re-called the immunoSEQ multiplex PCR reads through MiXCR, storing one row per CDR3 protein. The sample lists 120,000 or so distinct CDR3 sequences, roughly 94% seen once, with roughly 0.095% in the top ten. While serving as controls, healthy donors were matched for age and sex. Bulk CD8+ and CD4+ cells came from magnetic negative isolation; CD8+ TEMRA by FACS. Comments on this clonotype: Its cognate antigen is unknown.

The TCR originated in a human donor in good health. The sequenced sample consisted of CD4+ T cells from PBMCs.

The DNA of the CDR3 is TGTGCCAGCAGTGAGGGAAACACTGAAGCTTTCTTT. Translation gives CASSEGNTEAFF. The gene calls are TRBV2 and TRBJ1-1; D is unresolved. The V end lost 3 bases, the J end lost 2 bases, and 4 bases lay between the germline ends. The CDR3 spans 12 residues. Germline V gene lookup returns CDR1 SNHLY and CDR2 FYNNEI.